This T cell receptor (beta chain) is drawn from a study of early T cells in non-severe SARS-CoV-2 infection. Looking at the study overall: The chains were unpaired, and the sequenced material was bulk RNA from unsorted whole blood. Notes on the study in general: Sequences matched to VDJdb favored anti-spike CD8 responses, while private and CD4 specificities were missed.

A remark on this clonotype: Its target is unknown.

Individual cDNA molecules were tagged with unique molecular identifiers. TCRdb processed the 5' RACE reads anew with MiXCR; each CDR3 protein has one entry. The sample contains tens of thousands of distinct CDR3 sequences, 9.3% of which appear only once. The CDR3 sequence is 13 residues long. CDR1 and CDR2 (germline): SGHTA, FQGNSA. Trimming removed 6 bases from V and 4 bases from J, with 10 bases in between. J is TRBJ2-1 and V is TRBV7-2; D is perhaps TRBD1 (6 bases). The source of this sequence is an adult who was a healthcare worker with PCR-confirmed SARS-CoV-2 infection or an uninfected control (not recorded which). The specimen was whole blood. CDR3 sequence: CASRTTGYNEQFF. Here the CDR3 DNA reads TGTGCCAGCAGAACCACAGGGTACAATGAGCAGTTCTTC. The full variable domain, with the rest looked up from reference TRBV7-2 and TRBJ2-1, is GAGVSQSPSNKVTEKGKDVELRCDPISGHTALYWYRQSLGQGLEFLIYFQGNSAPDKSGLPSDRFSAERTGGSVSTLTIQRTQQEDSAVYLCASRTTGYNEQFFGPGTRLTVL.